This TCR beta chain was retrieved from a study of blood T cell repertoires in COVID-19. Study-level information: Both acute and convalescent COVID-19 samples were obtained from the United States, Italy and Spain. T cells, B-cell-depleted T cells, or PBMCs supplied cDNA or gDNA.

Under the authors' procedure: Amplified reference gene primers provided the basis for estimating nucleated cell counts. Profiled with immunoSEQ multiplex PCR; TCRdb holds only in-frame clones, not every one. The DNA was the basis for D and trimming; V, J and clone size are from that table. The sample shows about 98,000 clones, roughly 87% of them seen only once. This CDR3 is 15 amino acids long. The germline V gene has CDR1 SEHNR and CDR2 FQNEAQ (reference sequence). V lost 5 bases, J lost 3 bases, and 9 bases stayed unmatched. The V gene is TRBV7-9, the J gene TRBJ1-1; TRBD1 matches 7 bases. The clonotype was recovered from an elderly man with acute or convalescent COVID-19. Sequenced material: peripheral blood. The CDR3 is CASSPSTGAHTEAFF. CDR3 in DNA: TGTGCCAGCAGCCCAAGTACAGGGGCGCACACTGAAGCTTTCTTT.